This entry lists 11 T cell receptor beta chains sequenced from one sample in a study of blood T cell repertoires in COVID-19 (dated by TCRdb to 2020 to 2022). Libraries were prepared through the immunoSEQ multiplex PCR assay. In TCRdb, the immuneACCESS table is reduced to in-frame sequences with V and J assigned. These tables do not hold every clone; where another copy was compared, an unresolved V gene accounts for under half, and the others remain unexplained. The sample includes approximately 38,000 clones, with over 80% observed a single time. The ten most abundant clones make up 24% of the sample. The source material was peripheral blood. Receptors were obtained from a man over 45 with active or convalescent COVID-19.

V is TRBV30 and J is TRBJ1-5, with 7 bases that match TRBD1. The CDR3 contains 12 residues. V lost 6 bases, J lost 5 bases, and 4 bases stayed unmatched. Germline lookup yields CDR1 GTSNPN and CDR2 SVGIG (reference sequence). As DNA, the CDR3 is TGTGCCTGCCATACAGGGGATCAGCCCCAGCATTTT. Translation gives CACHTGDQPQHF.

V and J are TRBV28 and TRBJ2-2; 7 bases match TRBD2. This CDR3 contains 16 residues. Trimming cost V 6 bases and J 0 bases; bases outside gene matches: 7. Germline V gene sequence: CDR1 MDHEN, CDR2 SYDVKM. The CDR3 DNA is TGTGCCAGCAGAGCTGGGGGAGGGGCGAACACCGGGGAGCTGTTTTTT. Translation gives CASRAGGGANTGELFF. The variable domain in full, completed from reference TRBV28 and TRBJ2-2, reads DVKVTQSSRYLVKRTGEKVFLECVQDMDHENMFWYRQDPGLGLRLIYFSYDVKMKEKGDIPEGYSVSREKKERFSLILESASTNQTSMYLCASRAGGGANTGELFFGEGSRLTVL.

V usage is TRBV9 and J usage is TRBJ1-2; D is uncertain. Trimming stripped 0 bases from V and 5 bases from J, with 11 bases between. CDR3 length: 14 amino acids. Germline V gives CDR1 SGDLS, CDR2 YYNGEE. CDR3 region: CASSVDSRVYGYTF. As DNA, the CDR3 is TGTGCCAGCAGCGTAGACTCACGGGTATATGGCTACACCTTC.

The chain carries TRBV28 and TRBJ2-1; the match to TRBD2 covers 8 bases. Germline CDR1 and CDR2: MDHEN and SYDVKM. The CDR3 totals 15 residues. The J segment lost 5 bases and the V segment lost 1 base, leaving 4 bases of the junction unmatched. DNA of the CDR3: TGTGCCAGCAGTTTATTAACTAGCGGAAACAATGAGCAGTTCTTC. Translating it yields CASSLLTSGNNEQFF. The complete variable domain, with remaining parts taken from reference TRBV28 and TRBJ2-1, reads DVKVTQSSRYLVKRTGEKVFLECVQDMDHENMFWYRQDPGLGLRLIYFSYDVKMKEKGDIPEGYSVSREKKERFSLILESASTNQTSMYLCASSLLTSGNNEQFFGPGTRLTVL.

The gene calls are TRBV2 and TRBJ1-6; no definite D call. The germline gives CDR1 SNHLY, CDR2 FYNNEI. V was clipped by 6 bases and J by 7 bases, with 10 bases between them. The CDR3 consists of 13 residues. CDR3 region: CASSPNTNSPLHF. CDR3 bases: TGTGCCAGCAGCCCAAACACGAATTCACCCCTCCACTTT.

The genes are TRBV2 and TRBJ1-2; weak D call: TRBD1 (6 bases). Per germline, CDR1 SNHLY and CDR2 FYNNEI. The CDR3 is 14 amino acids. The V end was cut by 7 bases, the J end by 0 bases, with 12 bases between. The chain's CDR3 is CASNLDSTNYGYTF. DNA of the CDR3: TGTGCCAGCAATTTGGACAGTACTAACTATGGCTACACCTTC.

This clone has a single count. The V gene is TRBV7-2, the J gene TRBJ1-5; D uncertain. This CDR3 spans 15 amino acids. Trimming cost V 1 base and J 7 bases, with 14 bases left between them. Germline values: CDR1 SGHTA, CDR2 FQGNSA. The CDR3, as DNA: TGTGCCAGCAGCTTAGAAGCTTGGGCAAGCCAGCCCCAGCATTTT. Protein: CASSLEAWASQPQHF.

The CDR3 loop is CASTQDRANTEAFF. DNA for the CDR3: TGTGCCAGCACCCAAGACAGGGCGAACACTGAAGCTTTCTTT. The chain has TRBV6-6 and TRBJ1-1, with TRBD1 matching over 7 bases. J was trimmed by 1 base and V by 7 bases; bases with no gene match: 6. This CDR3 region has 14 residues. CDR1 and CDR2 from the germline V gene are MNHNY and SVGAGI (reference sequence).

The rearrangement uses TRBV3-1 (or the pseudogene TRBV3-2) and TRBJ1-3; D remains ambiguous. CDR1 and CDR2 from the germline V gene are LGHDT and YNNKEL (reference sequence). Trimming removed 0 bases from V and 0 bases from J, with 18 bases in between. The CDR3 is 19 amino acids. The CDR3 loop reads CASSQDLTGSLLSGNTIYF. Here the CDR3 DNA reads TGTGCCAGCAGCCAAGATCTTACTGGGAGTCTCCTCTCTGGAAACACCATATATTTT.

This chain joins TRBV3-1 (or the pseudogene TRBV3-2) and TRBJ2-5; 9 nucleotides align to TRBD2. Trimming cost V 0 bases and J 1 base; bases outside gene matches: 3. Germline V gives CDR1 LGHDT, CDR2 YNNKEL (reference sequence). The CDR3 sequence is 16 residues long. The CDR3 DNA is TGTGCCAGCAGCCAAGATGGGCGGGGGGGCCAAGAGACCCAGTACTTC. Protein sequence: CASSQDGRGGQETQYF.

The chain links TRBV4-1 to TRBJ2-7; TRBD1 aligns across 7 bases. Germline assignment: CDR1 MGHRA and CDR2 YSYEKL. V shed 1 base and J 2 bases; nucleotides not matched to a gene: 17. This CDR3 comprises 19 residues. This CDR3 reads CASSQVWPLGQRKAYEQYV. The CDR3 bases are TGCGCCAGCAGCCAAGTTTGGCCATTGGGACAGAGGAAGGCCTACGAGCAGTACGTC.